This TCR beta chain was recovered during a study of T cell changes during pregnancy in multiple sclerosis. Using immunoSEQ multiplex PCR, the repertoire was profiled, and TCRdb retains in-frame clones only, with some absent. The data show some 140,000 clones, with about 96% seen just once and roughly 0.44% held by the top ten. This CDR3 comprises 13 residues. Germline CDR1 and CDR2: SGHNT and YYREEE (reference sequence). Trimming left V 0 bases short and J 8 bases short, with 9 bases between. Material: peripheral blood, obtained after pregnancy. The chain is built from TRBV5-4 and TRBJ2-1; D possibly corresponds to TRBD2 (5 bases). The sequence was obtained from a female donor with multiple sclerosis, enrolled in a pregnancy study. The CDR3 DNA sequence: TGTGCCAGCAGCTTGGATCCTAGCTATGAGCAGTTCTTC. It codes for CASSLDPSYEQFF.